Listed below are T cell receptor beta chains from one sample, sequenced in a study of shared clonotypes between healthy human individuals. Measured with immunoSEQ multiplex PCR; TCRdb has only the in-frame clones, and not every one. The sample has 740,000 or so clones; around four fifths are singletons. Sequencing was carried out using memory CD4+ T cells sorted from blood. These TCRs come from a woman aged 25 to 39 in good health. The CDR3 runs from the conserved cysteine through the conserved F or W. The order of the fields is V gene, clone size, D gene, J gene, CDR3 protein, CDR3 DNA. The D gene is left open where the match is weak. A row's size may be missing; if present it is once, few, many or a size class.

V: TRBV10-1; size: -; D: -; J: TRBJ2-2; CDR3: CASSADGTGELFF; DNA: TGCGCCAGCAGTGCGGACGGCACCGGGGAGCTGTTTTTT
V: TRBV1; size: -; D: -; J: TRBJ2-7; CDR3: CTSQRYGLDEQYF; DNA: TGCACCAGCCAAAGATATGGCCTCGACGAGCAGTACTTC
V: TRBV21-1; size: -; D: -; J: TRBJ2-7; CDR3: CASSKALAASSYEQYF; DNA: TGTGCCAGCAGCAAAGCACTAGCGGCTAGCTCCTACGAGCAGTACTTC
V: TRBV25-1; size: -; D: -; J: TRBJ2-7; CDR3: CASSGSGAGSYEQYF; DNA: TGTGCCAGCAGTGGGTCAGGGGCTGGATCCTACGAGCAGTACTTC
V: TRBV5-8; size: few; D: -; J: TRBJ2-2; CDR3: CASIRRLAKNTGELFF; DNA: TGTGCCAGCATCCGTCGGCTAGCGAAAAACACCGGGGAGCTGTTTTTT
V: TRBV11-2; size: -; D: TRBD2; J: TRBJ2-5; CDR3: CASSPNSGRARETQYF; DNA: TGTGCCAGCAGCCCAAATAGCGGGAGGGCCCGGGAGACCCAGTACTTC
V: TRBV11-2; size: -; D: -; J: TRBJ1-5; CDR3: CASSQGGEQPQHF; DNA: TGTGCCAGCAGCCAAGGGGGGGAGCAGCCCCAGCATTTT
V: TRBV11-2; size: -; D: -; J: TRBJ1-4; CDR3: CASSLTMSGARIEKLFF; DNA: TGTGCCAGCAGTCTAACGATGTCGGGGGCGAGGATTGAAAAACTGTTTTTT
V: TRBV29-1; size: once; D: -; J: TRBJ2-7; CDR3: CSVWTPRGYEQYF; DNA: TGCAGCGTTTGGACGCCTAGAGGATACGAGCAGTACTTC
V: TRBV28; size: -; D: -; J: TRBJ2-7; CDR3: CASSRGNEQYF; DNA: TGTGCCAGCAGCCGCGGCAACGAGCAGTACTTC
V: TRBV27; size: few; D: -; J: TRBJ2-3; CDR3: CASTDGTYTDTQYF; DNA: TGTGCCAGCACCGACGGGACGTACACAGATACGCAGTATTTT
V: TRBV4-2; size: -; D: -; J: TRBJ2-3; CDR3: CASSQGGASRTDTQYF; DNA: TGTGCCAGCAGCCAGGGGGGGGCTAGTCGTACAGATACGCAGTATTTT
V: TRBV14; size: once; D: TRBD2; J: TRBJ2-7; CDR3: CASSQFGGGEQYF; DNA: TGTGCCAGCAGCCAATTTGGCGGGGGCGAGCAGTACTTC
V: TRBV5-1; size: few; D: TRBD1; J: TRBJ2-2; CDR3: CASSQGDRDTGELFF; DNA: TGCGCCAGCAGTCAAGGGGACAGGGACACCGGGGAGCTGTTTTTT
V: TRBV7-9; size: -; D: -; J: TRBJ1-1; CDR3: CASSRGGDTEAFF; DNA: TGTGCCAGCAGCCGGGGAGGGGACACTGAAGCTTTCTTT
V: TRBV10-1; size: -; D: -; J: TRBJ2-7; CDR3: CASSESTWSSSYEQYF; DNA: TGCGCCAGCAGTGAGTCGACGTGGTCCAGCTCCTACGAGCAGTACTTC
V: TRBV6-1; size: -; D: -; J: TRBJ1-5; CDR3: CASSVRSGLQPQHF; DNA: TGTGCCAGCAGTGTAAGGTCAGGGCTCCAGCCCCAGCATTTT
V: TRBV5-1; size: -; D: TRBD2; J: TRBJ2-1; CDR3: CASSLSSSGYNEQFF; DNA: TGCGCCAGCAGCTTGTCGTCTAGCGGCTACAATGAGCAGTTCTTC
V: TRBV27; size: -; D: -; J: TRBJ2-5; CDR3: CASSLGSGGQETQYF; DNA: TGTGCCAGCAGTTTGGGGTCCGGGGGCCAAGAGACCCAGTACTTC
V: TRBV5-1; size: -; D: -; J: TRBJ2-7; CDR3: CASSLDIYHEQYF; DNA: TGCGCCAGCAGCTTGGACATTTACCACGAGCAGTACTTC
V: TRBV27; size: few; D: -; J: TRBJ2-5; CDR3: CASHKQGFGETQYF; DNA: TGTGCCAGCCATAAACAGGGCTTTGGAGAGACCCAGTACTTC
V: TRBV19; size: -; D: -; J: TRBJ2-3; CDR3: CASRGQRHTDTQYF; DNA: TGTGCCAGTAGGGGACAACGGCACACAGATACGCAGTATTTT
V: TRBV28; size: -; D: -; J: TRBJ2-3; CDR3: CASRRGGAGDTQYF; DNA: TGTGCCAGCAGGAGGGGGGGCGCAGGGGATACGCAGTATTTT
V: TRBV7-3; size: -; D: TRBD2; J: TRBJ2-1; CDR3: CASSLTSGTFEQFF; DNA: TGTGCCAGCAGCTTGACTAGCGGGACATTCGAGCAGTTCTTC
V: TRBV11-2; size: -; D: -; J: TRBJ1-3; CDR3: CASSLTGLNTIYF; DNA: TGTGCCAGCAGCTTAACCGGGTTGAACACCATATATTTT
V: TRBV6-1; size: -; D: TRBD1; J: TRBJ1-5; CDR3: CASGGQGYSNQPQHF; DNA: TGTGCCAGCGGGGGACAGGGGTATAGCAATCAGCCCCAGCATTTT
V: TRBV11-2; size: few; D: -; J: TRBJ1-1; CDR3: CASSLWQNTEAFF; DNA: TGTGCCAGCAGCTTATGGCAGAACACTGAAGCTTTCTTT
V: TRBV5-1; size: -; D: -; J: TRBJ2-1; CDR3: CASSLDSALYNEQFF; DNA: TGCGCCAGCAGCTTGGATAGTGCCCTCTACAATGAGCAGTTCTTC
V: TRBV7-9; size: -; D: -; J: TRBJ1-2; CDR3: CASSLGITERGYTF; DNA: TGTGCCAGCAGCTTAGGGATCACTGAGCGGGGCTACACCTTC